These 10 T cell receptor beta chains were sequenced from one sample in a study of blood T cell repertoires in COVID-19. Method: immunoSEQ multiplex PCR; TCRdb's copy keeps in-frame clones and lacks some. Here the sample spans some 230,000 clones, around 81% being singletons. Sequencing was carried out using peripheral blood. These receptors came from a woman aged 55-69 years with acute or convalescent COVID-19.

The chain combines TRBV6-5 with TRBJ1-1, with 7 bases matching TRBD1. This CDR3 region has 14 residues. V gave up 5 bases and J gave up 5 bases; unmatched junction bases: 8. CDR1 MNHEY and CDR2 SVGAGI come from the germline V gene. Written as DNA, the CDR3 is TGTGCCAGCAGTCGGGACAGCCCGGGTACTGAAGCTTTCTTT. Amino acid sequence: CASSRDSPGTEAFF.

The genes are TRBV6-5 and TRBJ1-2; a weak D match, TRBD1 (5 bases). Germline-derived CDR1 and CDR2 are MNHEY and SVGAGI. Between the trimmed V and J ends, which lost 6 bases and 0 bases, there was a span of 11 bases. The CDR3 covers 14 residues. The CDR3 is CASRTDSPNYGYTF. CDR3 in DNA: TGTGCCAGCAGGACAGATTCCCCTAACTATGGCTACACCTTC.

This chain uses TRBV6-1 with TRBJ1-6, with no clear D. The CDR3 runs 14 residues. The germline gives CDR1 MNHNS, CDR2 SASEGT. Deletions cut 5 bases from V and 6 bases from J, with 11 bases between. The CDR3 loop is CASSYAEANSPLHF. Written as DNA, the CDR3 is TGTGCCAGCAGTTATGCGGAAGCTAATTCACCCCTCCACTTT.

The rearrangement joins TRBV2 to TRBJ2-5; D perhaps matches TRBD2 (5 bases). Germline V gene sequence: CDR1 SNHLY, CDR2 FYNNEI. The CDR3 has 15 amino acids. V lost 0 bases and J 5 bases, leaving 13 bases between the germline ends. The DNA of the CDR3 is TGTGCCAGCAGTGAAGCTCTGGGGAGAGGCGAGACCCAGTACTTC. Its protein product is CASSEALGRGETQYF. Drawing the rest from reference TRBV2 and TRBJ2-5, the complete variable domain is EPEVTQTPSHQVTQMGQEVILRCVPISNHLYFYWYRQILGQKVEFLVSFYNNEISEKSEIFDDQFSVERPDGSNFTLKIRSTKLEDSAMYFCASSEALGRGETQYFGPGTRLLVL.

The rearrangement uses TRBV30 and TRBJ1-2; D perhaps matches TRBD1 (5 bases). From germline, CDR1 is GTSNPN and CDR2 SVGIG (reference sequence). CDR3 length: 12 amino acids. V was shortened by 2 bases and J by 7 bases, with 11 bases between the two germline ends. In DNA, the CDR3 is TGTGCCTGGAGTAGTGGGGGGGGTGGCTACACCTTC. Encoded protein: CAWSSGGGGYTF.

J is TRBJ2-2 and V is TRBV5-1, with 9 bases identical to TRBD2. Germline V gives CDR1 SGHRS, CDR2 YFSETQ. CDR3 size: 15 residues. Trimming removed 4 bases from V and 5 bases from J; junction bases left unmatched: 6. This chain's CDR3 is CASSPPGLATGELFF. The CDR3 DNA sequence: TGCGCCAGCAGCCCACCGGGACTAGCAACCGGGGAGCTGTTTTTT. The full variable domain, completed using reference TRBV5-1 and TRBJ2-2, is KAGVTQTPRYLIKTRGQQVTLSCSPISGHRSVSWYQQTPGQGLQFLFEYFSETQRNKGNFPGRFSGRQFSNSRSEMNVSTLELGDSALYLCASSPPGLATGELFFGEGSRLTVL.

The chain couples TRBV4-1 to TRBJ2-7, with TRBD2 matching over 9 bases. The ends lost 4 bases at V and 5 bases at J; junction bases unmatched: 9. Germline V CDR1 and CDR2: MGHRA, YSYEKL. CDR3 length: 15 amino acids. The CDR3 region has the DNA TGCGCCAGCAGCCGCCAGCTAGCGGGGATCGACGAGCAGTACTTC. Residues: CASSRQLAGIDEQYF.

The chain couples TRBV3-1 (or the pseudogene TRBV3-2) to TRBJ1-4; D ambiguous. The CDR3 contains 16 residues. V was cut by 2 bases and J by 3 bases, with 13 bases left in between. Germline assignment: CDR1 LGHDT and CDR2 YNNKEL (reference sequence). The CDR3 DNA sequence: TGTGCCAGCAGCCAACCCTTGGGCAGGCCTAATGAAAAACTGTTTTTT. Its translation: CASSQPLGRPNEKLFF.

The chain employs TRBV25-1 and TRBJ1-2; 9 nucleotides align to TRBD1. The germline gives CDR1 MGHDK, CDR2 SYGVNS. V shed 1 base, J shed 3 bases, and the junction held 9 bases outside the gene matches. The CDR3 extends over 17 amino acids. This CDR3 reads CASSESTGGRRDYGYTF. CDR3 sequence (DNA): TGTGCCAGCAGTGAATCGACAGGGGGACGTCGGGACTATGGCTACACCTTC.

This chain connects TRBV19 to TRBJ2-3; 8 bases line up with TRBD1. This CDR3 comprises 15 residues. Germline V gives CDR1 LNHDA, CDR2 SQIVND (reference sequence). V dropped 4 bases and J dropped 6; count of bases not matched to a gene: 9. CDR3 sequence: CASSNDRGRGDTQYF. Written as DNA, the CDR3 is TGTGCCAGTAGTAACGACAGGGGACGCGGGGATACGCAGTATTTT. The full variable domain, in which reference TRBV19 and TRBJ2-3 provide the parts outside the CDR3, is DGGITQSPKYLFRKEGQNVTLSCEQNLNHDAMYWYRQDPGQGLRLIYYSQIVNDFQKGDIAEGYSVSREKKESFPLTVTSAQKNPTAFYLCASSNDRGRGDTQYFGPGTRLTVL.